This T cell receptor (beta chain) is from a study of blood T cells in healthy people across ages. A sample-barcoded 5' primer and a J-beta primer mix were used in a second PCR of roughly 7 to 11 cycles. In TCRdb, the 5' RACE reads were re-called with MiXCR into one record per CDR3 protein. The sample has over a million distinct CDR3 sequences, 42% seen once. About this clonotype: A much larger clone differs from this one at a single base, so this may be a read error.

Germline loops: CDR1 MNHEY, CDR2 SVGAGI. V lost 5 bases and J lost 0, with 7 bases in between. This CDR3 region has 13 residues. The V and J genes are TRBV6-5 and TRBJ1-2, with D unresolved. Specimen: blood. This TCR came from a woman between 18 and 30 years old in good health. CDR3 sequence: CASSVTTNYGYTF. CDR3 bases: TGTGCCAGCAGTGTGACAACTAACTATGGCTACACCTTC.